This T cell receptor (beta chain) was identified during a study of memory CD4+ T cells and cytomegalovirus serostatus. Study-level background: Of the healthy Belgian adults, several were CMV seropositive and 20 to 30 seronegative. Study-wide findings and caveats: Each of 67 CMV-associated TCRbeta sequences occurred in one to five individuals.

As to this clone: Its antigen is still unknown.

Germline V gene data show CDR1 as SGHRS and CDR2 as YFSETQ. The CDR3 runs to 23 residues. Trimming at V came to 2 bases and at J to 1 base, leaving 24 bases not matched to a gene. The sort gate was single viable CD3+CD4+CD8-CD45RO+ cells for memory CD4+ T cells. CMV serostatus came from serum IgG against pp150, pp28, p38, p52. Method: immunoSEQ multiplex PCR; TCRdb's copy keeps in-frame clones and lacks some. The sample contains fewer than 90,000 clones, around four fifths of which appear only once. This rearrangement joins TRBV5-1 to TRBJ1-1; 12 nucleotides agree with TRBD1. The sequenced sample consisted of memory CD4+ T cells from blood. This clonotype originated in an adult in good health and CMV-seropositive. Here the CDR3 DNA reads TGCGCCAGCAGCTTCCCAGGGACTCCGGGACAGGGGGCAGGGGAACTCTGGAACACTGAAGCTTTCTTT. This encodes CASSFPGTPGQGAGELWNTEAFF. Variable domain in full (rest from reference TRBV5-1 and TRBJ1-1): KAGVTQTPRYLIKTRGQQVTLSCSPISGHRSVSWYQQTPGQGLQFLFEYFSETQRNKGNFPGRFSGRQFSNSRSEMNVSTLELGDSALYLCASSFPGTPGQGAGELWNTEAFFGQGTRLTVV.